The clone carrying this T cell receptor beta chain was detected once. The antigen is not known. The identical CDR3 is also encoded by other nucleotide sequences in the sample. The data are from a study of cytomegalovirus exposure and HLA in healthy donors. Findings and caveats of the study: The listing of 150 or so TCR beta chains classed them as cytomegalovirus-associated. Sequencing likely produced, as an artifact, a cluster of highly shared sequence variants.

The donors comprised healthy bone marrow donors. The PCR employed 60 Vbeta primers together with 13 Jbeta primers. Profiled with immunoSEQ multiplex PCR; TCRdb holds only in-frame clones, not every one. The data hold about 170,000 clones, with around 76% observed a single time. The CDR3 runs to 14 residues. Trimming pared 3 bases from V and 4 bases from J, leaving 12 bases between. Germline-derived CDR1 and CDR2 are MNHEY and SMNVEV (reference sequence). This clonotype originated in a female donor in good health and CMV-seronegative. Source material: PBMCs. The chain carries TRBV27 and TRBJ1-1, with a tentative D call TRBD1 (5 bases). CDR3 coding DNA: TGTGCCAGCAGTTTTCGGCTGGGGGGCACTGAAGCTTTCTTT. Protein product: CASSFRLGGTEAFF.